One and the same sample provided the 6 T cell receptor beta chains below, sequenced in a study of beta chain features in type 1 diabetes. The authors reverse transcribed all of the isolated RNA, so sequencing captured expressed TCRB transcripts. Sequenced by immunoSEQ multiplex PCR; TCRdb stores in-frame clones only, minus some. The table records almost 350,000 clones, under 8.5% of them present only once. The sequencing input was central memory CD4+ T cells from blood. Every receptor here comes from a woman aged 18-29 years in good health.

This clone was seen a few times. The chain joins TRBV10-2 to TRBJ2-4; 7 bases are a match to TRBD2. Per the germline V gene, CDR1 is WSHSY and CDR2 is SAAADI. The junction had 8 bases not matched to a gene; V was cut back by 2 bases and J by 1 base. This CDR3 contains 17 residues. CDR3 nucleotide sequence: TGCGCCAGCAGTGAGAAGGTCTACGGGGGGGCCAAAAACATTCAGTACTTC. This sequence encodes CASSEKVYGGAKNIQYF.

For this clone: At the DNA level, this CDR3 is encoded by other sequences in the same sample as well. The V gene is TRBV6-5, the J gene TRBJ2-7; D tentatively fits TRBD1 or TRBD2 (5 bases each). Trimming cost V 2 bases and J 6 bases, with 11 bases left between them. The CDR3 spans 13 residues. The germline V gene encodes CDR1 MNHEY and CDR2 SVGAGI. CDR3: CASSYGDRSEQYF. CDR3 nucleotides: TGTGCCAGCAGTTACGGGGACCGGAGCGAGCAGTACTTC.

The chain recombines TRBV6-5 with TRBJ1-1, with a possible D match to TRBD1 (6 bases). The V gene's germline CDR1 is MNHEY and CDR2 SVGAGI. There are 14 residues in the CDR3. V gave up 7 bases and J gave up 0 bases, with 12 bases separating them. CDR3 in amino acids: CASNLGGLNTEAFF. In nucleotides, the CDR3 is TGTGCCAGCAACCTAGGGGGGTTGAACACTGAAGCTTTCTTT.

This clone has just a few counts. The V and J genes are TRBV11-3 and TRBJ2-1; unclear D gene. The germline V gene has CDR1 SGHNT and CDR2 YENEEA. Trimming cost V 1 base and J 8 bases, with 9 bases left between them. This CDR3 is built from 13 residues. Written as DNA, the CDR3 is TGTGCCAGCAGCTTAGTGGGGTCCGATGAGCAGTTCTTC. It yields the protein CASSLVGSDEQFF.

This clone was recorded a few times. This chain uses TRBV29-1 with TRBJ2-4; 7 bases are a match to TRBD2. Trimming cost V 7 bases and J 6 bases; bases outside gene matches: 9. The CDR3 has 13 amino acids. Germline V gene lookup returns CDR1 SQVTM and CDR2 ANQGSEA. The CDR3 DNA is TGCAGCGGTCTAGCGGCATTCAGAAACATTCAGTACTTC. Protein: CSGLAAFRNIQYF.

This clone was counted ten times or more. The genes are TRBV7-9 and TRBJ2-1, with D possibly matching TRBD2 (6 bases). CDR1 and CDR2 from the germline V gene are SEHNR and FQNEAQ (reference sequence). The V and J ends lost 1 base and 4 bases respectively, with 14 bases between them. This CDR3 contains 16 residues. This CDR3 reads CASSLDPGVGYNEQFF. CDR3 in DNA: TGTGCCAGCAGCTTAGATCCGGGAGTGGGGTACAATGAGCAGTTCTTC.